Listed below are T cell receptor beta chains from one sample, sequenced in a study of vaccination and CD4 T cells after COVID-19. These receptors are not linked to any known antigen. Each CDR3 protein gets one entry after TCRdb re-called the PCR reads with MiXCR. Seen here are just under 9,000 distinct CDR3 sequences, around 56% observed once, and the top ten hold 6% to 9.5%. Sequencing was carried out using CD4+ T cells from blood, cultured in vitro. These receptors were taken from a human donor who had recovered from COVID-19. CDR3s leave out the opening cysteine and the closing phenylalanine or tryptophan. Each record gives: V gene, J gene, CDR3 protein.

>TRBV7-2|TRBJ1-1
ASMVRENTEAF
>TRBV7-9|TRBJ2-7
ASRRGAGYEQY
>TRBV24-1|TRBJ1-3
ATSDGGGGNTIY
>TRBV11-2|TRBJ1-2
ASSLTGQGGYYGYT
>TRBV11-2|TRBJ1-6
ASSLSATSYNSPLH
>TRBV24-1|TRBJ1-5
ATSDLLGTQPQH
>TRBV7-2|TRBJ1-2
ASSLGPGGANYGYT
>TRBV7-6|TRBJ1-1
ASSLTHRGLNTEAF
>TRBV24-1|TRBJ1-4
ATSDATGTGNEKLF
>TRBV19|TRBJ1-2
ASSIVSGNGYT